The 21 T cell receptor beta chains below all came from one sample that was sequenced in a study of cytomegalovirus exposure and HLA in healthy donors. The study ran its PCR with 60 Vbeta and 13 Jbeta primers. Some clones are missing from TCRdb's copy, which holds only in-frame ones; the method was immunoSEQ multiplex PCR. The sample holds about 250,000 clones; around 80% are singletons and the top ten take about 0.45%. Sequencing used PBMCs. Receptors were obtained from a boy younger than 18 in good health and CMV-seronegative.

The chain combines TRBV6-5 with TRBJ1-2; TRBD1 is a possible D gene (5 bases). The CDR3 totals 14 residues. In germline, CDR1 is MNHEY, CDR2 SVGAGI. V was cut by 6 bases and J by 0 bases, with 11 bases left in between. Here the CDR3 reads CASRRDAANYGYTF. CDR3 coding DNA: TGTGCCAGCAGGCGGGACGCAGCTAACTATGGCTACACCTTC.

This clone was detected a few times. The rearrangement uses TRBV7-3 and TRBJ2-1; TRBD2 aligns across 7 bases. This CDR3 contains 15 residues. Germline V gives CDR1 SGHTA, CDR2 FQGTGA. The V gene end was trimmed by 4 bases and the J gene end by 2 bases; junction bases not matched to a gene: 5. Written as DNA, the CDR3 is TGTGCCAGCAGCTCGATTACTAGCGCCTACAATGAGCAGTTCTTC. This translates into CASSSITSAYNEQFF. Full variable domain (rest looked up from reference TRBV7-3 and TRBJ2-1): GAGVSQTPSNKVTEKGKYVELRCDPISGHTALYWYRQSLGQGPEFLIYFQGTGAADDSGLPNDRFFAVRPEGSVSTLKIQRTERGDSAVYLCASSSITSAYNEQFFGPGTRLTVL.

The chain is built from TRBV7-6 and TRBJ1-1; perhaps TRBD1 as D (6 bases). Germline values: CDR1 SGHVS, CDR2 FNYEAQ. The CDR3 totals 14 residues. The V end was cut by 1 base, the J end by 11 bases, with 17 bases between. CDR3 sequence reads: CASSLEGGGARAFF. CDR3 coding DNA: TGTGCCAGCAGCTTAGAAGGCGGGGGGGCGAGGGCTTTCTTT.

CDR3 region: CASSHSSSYNEQFF. For the CDR3, the DNA is TGCGCCAGCAGTCACAGCAGCTCCTACAATGAGCAGTTCTTC. V usage is TRBV5-1 and J usage is TRBJ2-1; D not resolved. The ends were cut back, 5 bases at V and 0 bases at J, with 9 bases in the middle. CDR3 length: 14 residues. CDR1 is SGHRS, CDR2 YFSETQ, per germline. The entire variable domain, with the rest obtained from reference TRBV5-1 and TRBJ2-1, is as follows: KAGVTQTPRYLIKTRGQQVTLSCSPISGHRSVSWYQQTPGQGLQFLFEYFSETQRNKGNFPGRFSGRQFSNSRSEMNVSTLELGDSALYLCASSHSSSYNEQFFGPGTRLTVL.

The chain combines TRBV11-3 with TRBJ1-1; perhaps TRBD1 as D (5 bases). Deletions cut 2 bases from V and 5 bases from J, with 12 bases between. The CDR3 consists of 14 residues. From germline, CDR1 is SGHNT and CDR2 YENEEA. The CDR3, as DNA: TGTGCCAGCAGCTTAATCAGGGTTTCAACTGAAGCTTTCTTT. Its protein is CASSLIRVSTEAFF.

Only a few counts were recorded for this clone. The gene calls are TRBV9 and TRBJ2-4; weak D call: TRBD2 (6 bases). Germline CDR1 and CDR2: SGDLS and YYNGEE. CDR3 length equals 13 residues. V shed 3 bases and J shed 9 bases, with 13 bases lying between them. The CDR3 DNA reads as TGTGCCAGCAGCGCCCTGGGGGGAGGCATTCAGTACTTC. Translated, it gives CASSALGGGIQYF.

The chain is built from TRBV15 and TRBJ2-7, with D unresolved. In germline, CDR1 is LNHNV, CDR2 YYDKDF (reference sequence). The CDR3 consists of 15 residues. Trimming removed 5 bases at V and 4 bases at J, with 18 bases between. CDR3 sequence reads: CATSPNYLTKYEQYF. As DNA, the CDR3 is TGTGCCACCAGCCCGAACTATTTAACCAAATACGAGCAGTACTTC.

The chain joins TRBV30 to TRBJ1-2; a weak D match, TRBD1 (5 bases). Germline V gene sequence: CDR1 GTSNPN, CDR2 SVGIG (reference sequence). V lost 4 bases and J lost 2, with 14 bases in between. The CDR3 sequence is 14 residues long. CDR3 in amino acids: CAWIARAKNYGYTF. CDR3 nucleotide sequence: TGTGCCTGGATAGCCAGGGCGAAGAACTATGGCTACACCTTC.

The chain links TRBV29-1 to TRBJ2-3; a possible D gene is TRBD1 (5 bases). Trimming removed 3 bases at V and 2 bases at J, with 9 bases between. The germline CDR1 and CDR2 sequences are SQVTM and ANQGSEA. The CDR3 length is 13 residues. CDR3 residues: CSVEGRDTDTQYF. Here the CDR3 DNA reads TGCAGCGTTGAGGGCAGGGACACAGATACGCAGTATTTT.

This clone was counted between two and nine times. The genes are TRBV6-5 and TRBJ2-2; D not certain. This CDR3 contains 13 residues. Looked up from germline, CDR1 is MNHEY and CDR2 is SVGAGI. V lost 9 bases to trimming and J lost 0 bases, with 8 bases between them. In nucleotides, the CDR3 is TGTGCCAGTATTAGCCCGAACACCGGGGAGCTGTTTTTT. Translated, it gives CASISPNTGELFF.

The chain links TRBV27 to TRBJ2-3; 7 bases fit TRBD1. V dropped 2 bases and J dropped 0; count of bases not matched to a gene: 2. Looked up from germline, CDR1 is MNHEY and CDR2 is SMNVEV (reference sequence). This CDR3 is 15 amino acids long. The CDR3 sequence: CASSLGTVSTDTQYF. DNA of the CDR3: TGTGCCAGCAGTTTAGGGACAGTAAGCACAGATACGCAGTATTTT.

The CDR3 DNA reads as TGTGCCAGCAGCTTTTATCAGGACTACGAGCAGTACTTC. Encoded protein: CASSFYQDYEQYF. This chain uses TRBV11-3 with TRBJ2-7; D call uncertain. Germline lookup yields CDR1 SGHNT and CDR2 YENEEA. Trimming pared 3 bases from V and 3 bases from J, leaving 9 bases between. The CDR3 is 13 residues long.

V usage is TRBV30 and J usage is TRBJ2-5, with 11 bases that match TRBD2. The J call is doubtful: the DNA matches TRBJ2-7 better. The V gene's germline CDR1 is GTSNPN and CDR2 SVGIG (reference sequence). The CDR3 totals 16 residues. Written as DNA, the CDR3 is TGTGCCTGGAGTCCCCGACTAGCGGGAATCTCCTACGAGCAGTACTTC. It encodes CAWSPRLAGISYEQYF.

CDR3 nucleotides: TGTGCCAGCAGCTTAACGGACAGGAACGAGCAGTTCTTC. Translation gives CASSLTDRNEQFF. The chain uses TRBV7-6 and TRBJ2-1, with 7 positions matching TRBD1. Trimming took 2 bases from V and 10 from J; bases not matched to a gene: 5. The CDR3 contains 13 residues. Germline CDR1 reads SGHVS; CDR2 reads FNYEAQ.

This chain connects TRBV27 to TRBJ2-1; 8 nucleotides agree with TRBD1. Germline CDR1 and CDR2: MNHEY and SMNVEV (reference sequence). The CDR3 extends over 15 amino acids. Trimming at V came to 5 bases and at J to 4 bases, leaving 7 bases not matched to a gene. CDR3: CASSGLHRGYNEQFF. The CDR3 DNA sequence: TGTGCCAGCAGTGGCCTGCACAGGGGGTACAATGAGCAGTTCTTC.

The gene calls are TRBV19 and TRBJ1-2; 11 bases match TRBD1. This CDR3 is built from 14 residues. Trimming at V came to 10 bases and at J to 4 bases, leaving 8 bases not matched to a gene. CDR1 is LNHDA and CDR2 is SQIVND in the germline V gene (reference sequence). The CDR3 loop reads CATSDRGRLYGYTF. The CDR3 DNA is TGTGCCACCTCGGACAGGGGGCGCCTCTATGGCTACACCTTC.

Points on this clone: At one end, the junction sequence differs from germline, possibly due to a read error. This sequence joins TRBV7-9 and TRBJ2-7, with D maybe TRBD2 (6 bases). Germline V gene data show CDR1 as SEHNR and CDR2 as FQNEAQ (reference sequence). The CDR3 is made up of 18 amino acids. The CDR3 loop reads CSSSLYRGGGASSYEQYF. Here the CDR3 DNA reads TGTTCCAGCAGCTTATATAGGGGTGGCGGGGCCAGCTCCTACGAGCAGTACTTC.

The V call is TRBV25-1, the J call TRBJ2-5, with 7 bases lining up with TRBD1. CDR3 length: 14 amino acids. With V trimmed by 3 bases and J by 5 bases, 6 bases remained unmatched. Germline V gene sequence: CDR1 MGHDK, CDR2 SYGVNS. The chain's CDR3 is CASSDRRGRETQYF. CDR3 DNA: TGTGCCAGCAGTGACAGAAGGGGGCGGGAGACCCAGTACTTC.

This clone was seen once. This chain connects TRBV6-4 to TRBJ1-2; a weak D match, TRBD1 (5 bases). Looked up from germline, CDR1 is MRHNA and CDR2 is SNTAGT. CDR3 length equals 15 residues. Trimming removed 4 bases at V and 8 bases at J, with 20 bases between. The CDR3 is CASSGWAQGMRGYTF. CDR3 sequence (DNA): TGTGCCAGCAGTGGATGGGCCCAGGGAATGAGGGGCTACACCTTC.

This clone was detected a few times. Written as DNA, the CDR3 is TGTGCCAGCAACCGAGTCGGGACATCGACCTATGGCTACACCTTC. Translating it yields CASNRVGTSTYGYTF. The chain carries TRBV27 and TRBJ1-2; maybe TRBD1 (6 bases). The CDR3 has 15 residues. The V end was cut by 7 bases, the J end by 4 bases, with 19 bases between. Per germline, CDR1 MNHEY and CDR2 SMNVEV (reference sequence).

The rearrangement joins TRBV11-2 to TRBJ1-2; unclear D gene. Germline assignment: CDR1 SGHAT and CDR2 FQNNGV. V was pared by 5 bases and J by 2 bases, with 15 bases between. CDR3 length: 15 residues. Here the CDR3 reads CASSGWRTDNYGYTF. The CDR3 nucleotides read TGTGCCAGCAGCGGATGGAGGACGGACAACTATGGCTACACCTTC.